This T cell receptor beta chain was retrieved from a study of blood T cells in healthy people across ages. Study-wide points: Those diversity estimates obtained from one million T cells were thought to be underestimates.

The CDR3 runs 12 residues. CDR1 and CDR2 from the germline V gene are MGHRA and YSYEKL. V lost 0 bases and J 10 bases, leaving 8 bases between the germline ends. A note on this clonotype: Antigen: not known.

A J-beta primer mix and a sample-barcoded 5' primer were used in a second PCR of roughly 6 to 12 cycles. There were at least 3 million CDR3-containing paired-end reads obtained from each sample. TCRdb reprocessed the 5' RACE reads via MiXCR and lists one record per CDR3 protein. This sample carries some 1.5 million distinct CDR3 sequences, about 30% of them seen once, and the ten largest clones take 7.7%. All donors came from Russia, were Caucasian and healthy, and spanned ages about 6 to 90. Specimen: blood. The TCR sequence derives from a woman in her 30s in good health. The chain joins TRBV4-1 to TRBJ2-3, with D uncertain. The CDR3 nucleotides read TGCGCCAGCAGCCAAGACCCCCATCCGCAGTATTTT. It translates to CASSQDPHPQYF.